One and the same sample provided the 25 T cell receptor beta chains below, sequenced in a study of control samples from healthy donors and cancer patients. TCRdb's copy holds only in-frame clones and misses some; the assay was immunoSEQ multiplex PCR. The sample includes 98,000 or so clones, around 80% of them seen just once. The source material was blood. These receptors all come from a man in his fifties or sixties in good health.

The chain recombines TRBV12-3 or TRBV12-4 with TRBJ1-1; D is ambiguous. The CDR3 runs to 13 residues. The germline V and J ends were trimmed by 7 bases and 1 base, with 10 bases remaining between them. The DNA of the CDR3 is TGTGCCAGCACCCTCTGGGGGAACACTGAAGCTTTCTTT. This gives the protein CASTLWGNTEAFF.

The V and J genes are TRBV2 and TRBJ2-7; D assignment may be TRBD1 or TRBD2 (5 bases each). Germline-derived CDR1 and CDR2 are SNHLY and FYNNEI. V was cut by 6 bases and J by 12 bases, with 15 bases left in between. This CDR3 is 11 amino acids long. CDR3 coding DNA: TGTGCCAGCAGGGCCGGGCCGAGGGGGTACTTC. Translating it yields CASRAGPRGYF.

The chain joins TRBV30 to TRBJ2-5; TRBD1 matches 11 bases. This CDR3 region has 16 residues. The V gene end was trimmed by 1 base and the J gene end by 4 bases; junction bases not matched to a gene: 8. From germline, CDR1 is GTSNPN and CDR2 SVGIG (reference sequence). This CDR3 reads CAWSETGTGGSETQYF. Here the CDR3 DNA reads TGTGCCTGGAGTGAAACCGGGACAGGGGGATCAGAGACCCAGTACTTC.

The chain uses TRBV5-6 and TRBJ1-6; D perhaps matches TRBD1 (5 bases). Trimming stripped 1 base from V and 9 bases from J, with 26 bases between. The CDR3 runs to 19 residues. Germline V lookup: CDR1 SGHDT, CDR2 YYEEEE. In DNA form, the CDR3 reads TGTGCCAGCAGCTTGTATTCCAACACCCCCGGGGCGGAAGGTTCACCCCTCCACTTT. Its translation is CASSLYSNTPGAEGSPLHF.

Here the CDR3 DNA reads TGTGCCAGCAGTGAACGGGTAGGGCTCGACGAGCAGTACTTC. Its translation is CASSERVGLDEQYF. The V gene is TRBV6-1, the J gene TRBJ2-7; D is uncertain. Per germline, CDR1 MNHNS and CDR2 SASEGT. CDR3 length equals 14 residues. Trimming left V 2 bases short and J 5 bases short, with 13 bases between.

The genes are TRBV4-2 and TRBJ2-4; 7 positions match TRBD2. Looked up from germline, CDR1 is LGHNA and CDR2 is YNFKEQ. The CDR3 sequence is 16 residues long. J was trimmed by 0 bases and V by 1 base; bases with no gene match: 3. CDR3 nucleotides: TGTGCCAGCAGCCAAGCTAGCGGTGTAGCCAAAAACATTCAGTACTTC. Protein sequence: CASSQASGVAKNIQYF.

The gene calls are TRBV4-2 and TRBJ1-5; D gene unclear. Trimming cost V 0 bases and J 6 bases, with 12 bases left between them. This CDR3 has 15 residues. Germline CDR1 and CDR2: LGHNA and YNFKEQ. Here the CDR3 reads CASSQDYGRIQPQHF. In nucleotides, the CDR3 is TGTGCCAGCAGCCAAGATTACGGGAGGATTCAGCCCCAGCATTTT.

The chain employs TRBV30 and TRBJ1-5; unclear D gene. This CDR3 is built from 11 residues. CDR1 and CDR2 from the germline V gene are GTSNPN and SVGIG (reference sequence). The ends were cut back, 5 bases at V and 0 bases at J, with 2 bases in the middle. For the CDR3, the DNA is TGTGCCTGGGGTAGCAATCAGCCCCAGCATTTT. This gives the protein CAWGSNQPQHF.

This chain links TRBV30 with TRBJ1-3; D call uncertain. V was trimmed by 4 bases and J by 4 bases, leaving 14 bases between them. CDR3 length: 14 amino acids. Germline CDR1 reads GTSNPN; CDR2 reads SVGIG (reference sequence). In DNA form, the CDR3 reads TGTGCCTGGACGGAAGGGAACACCGGAAACACCATATATTTT. It codes for CAWTEGNTGNTIYF.

This rearrangement joins TRBV27 to TRBJ1-1; TRBD1 aligns across 8 bases. The CDR3 length is 13 residues. Germline V lookup: CDR1 MNHEY, CDR2 SMNVEV (reference sequence). Trimming removed 6 bases from V and 4 bases from J; junction bases left unmatched: 4. CDR3 region: CASSKQGATEAFF. The CDR3 DNA is TGTGCCAGCAGCAAGCAGGGGGCCACTGAAGCTTTCTTT.

V is TRBV19 and J is TRBJ2-2, with 11 nucleotides matching TRBD2. V was clipped by 0 bases and J by 2 bases; unmatched bases: 5. Germline loops: CDR1 LNHDA, CDR2 SQIVND (reference sequence). The CDR3 contains 18 residues. The CDR3: CASSIEGGLAANTGELFF. CDR3 nucleotides: TGTGCCAGTAGTATAGAAGGGGGACTAGCGGCCAACACCGGGGAGCTGTTTTTT.

This clone was seen more than once but under ten times. The chain has TRBV5-1 and TRBJ2-5; D may be TRBD2 (6 bases). Per the germline V gene, CDR1 is SGHRS and CDR2 is YFSETQ. This CDR3 contains 13 residues. V shed 1 base and J shed 3 bases, with 7 bases lying between them. Written as DNA, the CDR3 is TGCGCCAGCAGCTTGACGGGGGAAGAGACCCAGTACTTC. This codes for CASSLTGEETQYF.

This chain links TRBV5-1 with TRBJ1-3; D remains ambiguous. CDR3 length: 14 amino acids. The germline V gene has CDR1 SGHRS and CDR2 YFSETQ. Trimming cost V 2 bases and J 1 base, with 7 bases left between them. The DNA for the CDR3 is TGCGCCAGCAGCTTTGGTCAATCTGGAAACACCATATATTTT. Translating gives CASSFGQSGNTIYF.

As DNA, the CDR3 is TGTGCCATCAGTGCCTTCGGGGGGCGACCGACTTCGAGGCAAGAGACCCAGTACTTC. The encoded protein is CAISAFGGRPTSRQETQYF. The chain employs TRBV10-3 and TRBJ2-5; D is possibly TRBD2 (7 bases). CDR1 and CDR2 (germline): ENHRY, SYGVKD. With 4 bases removed from V and 2 bases from J, the gap between germline ends came to 26 bases. The CDR3 sequence is 19 residues long.

This chain joins TRBV28 and TRBJ1-5; 7 positions match TRBD1. The V gene end was trimmed by 3 bases and the J gene end by 7 bases; junction bases not matched to a gene: 3. The CDR3 runs to 13 residues. The germline CDR1 and CDR2 sequences are MDHEN and SYDVKM. In DNA form, the CDR3 reads TGTGCCAGCAGTTTGGGACAGACCCAGCCCCAGCATTTT. It codes for CASSLGQTQPQHF.

CDR3 in amino acids: CASSLAGRPSYGYTF. The CDR3 DNA follows: TGTGCCAGCAGCTTGGCAGGCAGGCCTTCCTATGGCTACACCTTC. The chain has TRBV5-5 and TRBJ1-2; no reliable D call. The CDR3 spans 15 residues. Trimming shortened V by 0 bases and J by 4 bases, and 13 bases separated the two germline ends. CDR1 and CDR2 from the germline V gene are SGHKS and YYEKEE (reference sequence).

The chain links TRBV5-1 to TRBJ2-3; the match to TRBD2 covers 11 bases. V shed 0 bases and J 6 bases; nucleotides not matched to a gene: 9. There are 17 residues in the CDR3. CDR1 and CDR2 (germline): SGHRS, YFSETQ. CDR3 region: CASSLGASGGPTDTQYF. The CDR3, as DNA: TGCGCCAGCAGCTTGGGGGCTAGCGGGGGGCCAACCGATACGCAGTATTTT. Full variable domain (remainder filled in from reference TRBV5-1 and TRBJ2-3): KAGVTQTPRYLIKTRGQQVTLSCSPISGHRSVSWYQQTPGQGLQFLFEYFSETQRNKGNFPGRFSGRQFSNSRSEMNVSTLELGDSALYLCASSLGASGGPTDTQYFGPGTRLTVL.

V is TRBV5-1 and J is TRBJ2-3; 15 positions agree with TRBD2. The V segment lost 4 bases and the J segment 2 bases; nucleotides outside the gene matches: 5. This CDR3 spans 17 amino acids. Germline CDR1 is SGHRS and CDR2 is YFSETQ. As DNA, the CDR3 is TGCGCCAGCAGCCCGGGACTAGCGGGGGGCTTCACAGATACGCAGTATTTT. It specifies CASSPGLAGGFTDTQYF.

This clone was observed a single time. This chain joins TRBV24-1 and TRBJ2-5; a weak D match, TRBD2 (6 bases). V shed 5 bases and J shed 4 bases, with 13 bases lying between them. The CDR3 covers 14 residues. The V gene's germline CDR1 is KGHDR and CDR2 SFDVKD. The CDR3 sequence: CATSGSLAGETQYF. CDR3 sequence (DNA): TGTGCCACCAGTGGCTCACTAGCCGGAGAGACCCAGTACTTC.

This rearrangement joins TRBV29-1 to TRBJ2-5; D remains ambiguous. Germline CDR1 SQVTM, CDR2 ANQGSEA. CDR3 length: 13 amino acids. The V end lost 0 bases, the J end lost 6 bases, and 11 bases lay between the germline ends. The CDR3 region is CSVEDPGGQTQYF. The CDR3 region has the DNA TGCAGCGTTGAAGATCCGGGCGGACAGACCCAGTACTTC.

The rearrangement joins TRBV19 to TRBJ2-1; D may be TRBD1 or TRBD2 (5 bases each). Germline V gives CDR1 LNHDA, CDR2 SQIVND (reference sequence). The CDR3 consists of 17 residues. V was trimmed by 0 bases and J by 0 bases, leaving 12 bases between them. This CDR3 is CASSIDRGADSYNEQFF. The CDR3 nucleotides are TGTGCCAGTAGTATAGACCGAGGGGCAGACTCCTACAATGAGCAGTTCTTC.

This clone occurred once. The rearrangement uses TRBV14 and TRBJ2-4, with D tentatively TRBD1 or TRBD2 (5 bases each). V dropped 0 bases and J dropped 8 bases, with 8 bases sitting between them. The CDR3 runs 13 residues. Germline V gene sequence: CDR1 SGHDN, CDR2 FVKESK. The CDR3 is CASSQDMGDIQYF. The CDR3 bases are TGTGCCAGCAGCCAAGATATGGGGGACATTCAGTACTTC.

This chain uses TRBV6-5 with TRBJ1-6; no clear D gene. The CDR3 runs 15 residues. Germline V lookup: CDR1 MNHEY, CDR2 SVGAGI. The germline V and J ends were trimmed by 5 bases and 8 bases, with 16 bases remaining between them. Here the CDR3 DNA reads TGTGCCAGCAGTCTGGAGAAGGGTTCGGATTCACCCCTCCACTTT. Amino acids: CASSLEKGSDSPLHF.

The chain carries TRBV6-6 and TRBJ1-2; 7 positions match TRBD1. The CDR3 sequence is 12 residues long. Trimming at V came to 6 bases and at J to 5 bases, leaving 3 bases not matched to a gene. Germline V lookup: CDR1 MNHNY, CDR2 SVGAGI (reference sequence). The CDR3: CASSQGEYGYTF. The CDR3 nucleotides read TGTGCCAGCAGCCAGGGGGAATATGGCTACACCTTC.

The chain recombines TRBV30 with TRBJ2-1; D not resolved. Trimming pared 0 bases from V and 10 bases from J, leaving 16 bases between. Germline CDR1 reads GTSNPN; CDR2 reads SVGIG (reference sequence). CDR3 length equals 14 residues. This CDR3 is CAWSVGPGLEEQFF. The CDR3 nucleotides read TGTGCCTGGAGTGTAGGCCCGGGTTTAGAGGAGCAGTTCTTC. The variable domain in full, with the rest retrieved from reference TRBV30 and TRBJ2-1, is SQTIHQWPATLVQPVGSPLSLECTVEGTSNPNLYWYRQAAGRGLQLLFYSVGIGQISSEVPQNLSASRPQDRQFILSSKKLLLSDSGFYLCAWSVGPGLEEQFFGPGTRLTVL.